The 13 T cell receptor beta chains below were found in one sample sequenced in a study of blood T cell repertoires in COVID-19. Generated by immunoSEQ multiplex PCR, the TCRdb table keeps only in-frame clones and is missing some. Of around 320,000 clones listed, around 89% were seen once; the top ten hold 6.9%. Sequencing was carried out using peripheral blood. The receptors stem from a woman aged 25 to 39 who had recovered from COVID-19.

V usage is TRBV19 and J usage is TRBJ1-2; D might be TRBD1 (6 bases). Trimming left V 5 bases short and J 4 bases short, with 20 bases between. The CDR3 runs 16 residues. The V gene's germline CDR1 is LNHDA and CDR2 SQIVND (reference sequence). CDR3: CASSVWGTRNIYGYTF. The CDR3 nucleotides are TGTGCCAGTAGTGTCTGGGGGACAAGGAACATCTATGGCTACACCTTC.

The chain is built from TRBV5-6 and TRBJ2-4; 7 bases align to TRBD1. V shed 1 base, J shed 6 bases, and the junction held 4 bases outside the gene matches. The V gene's germline CDR1 is SGHDT and CDR2 YYEEEE. The CDR3 runs to 14 residues. This CDR3 is CASSLSAGGNIQYF. The CDR3 nucleotides are TGTGCCAGCAGCTTGTCTGCAGGGGGAAACATTCAGTACTTC.

This rearrangement joins TRBV7-2 to TRBJ1-1; no definite D call. Trimming cost V 3 bases and J 2 bases, with 4 bases left between them. Per the germline V gene, CDR1 is SGHTA and CDR2 is FQGNSA. The CDR3 runs 12 residues. CDR3 sequence: CASSFFNTEAFF. CDR3 nucleotide sequence: TGTGCCAGCAGCTTCTTCAACACTGAAGCTTTCTTT. Full variable domain (outside the CDR3, taken from reference TRBV7-2 and TRBJ1-1): GAGVSQSPSNKVTEKGKDVELRCDPISGHTALYWYRQSLGQGLEFLIYFQGNSAPDKSGLPSDRFSAERTGGSVSTLTIQRTQQEDSAVYLCASSFFNTEAFFGQGTRLTVV.

This sequence joins TRBV7-2 and TRBJ1-1; a weak D match, TRBD1 (6 bases). The V gene's germline CDR1 is SGHTA and CDR2 FQGNSA. The CDR3 is made up of 16 amino acids. V shed 5 bases and J shed 4 bases, with 20 bases lying between them. CDR3 amino acids: CASSLLQRGSGTEAFF. CDR3 nucleotides: TGTGCCAGCAGCCTCTTACAAAGGGGGTCGGGCACTGAAGCTTTCTTT.

The rearrangement uses TRBV12-3 or TRBV12-4 and TRBJ2-7, with a possible D match to TRBD1 (7 bases). Trimming removed 6 bases from V and 2 bases from J, with 11 bases in between. CDR3 size: 13 residues. The CDR3 nucleotides are TGTGCCAGCAGCCCCAGGGGGGCCTACGAGCAGTACTTC. The encoded protein is CASSPRGAYEQYF.

The chain recombines TRBV19 with TRBJ1-6; D is undetermined. The germline CDR1 and CDR2 sequences are LNHDA and SQIVND (reference sequence). CDR3 size: 14 residues. V dropped 2 bases and J dropped 8 bases, with 10 bases sitting between them. CDR3 bases: TGTGCCAGTAGTATATCCCGTCGGTATTCACCCCTCCACTTT. Residues: CASSISRRYSPLHF. Combining the CDR3 with reference TRBV19 and TRBJ1-6 gives the whole variable domain DGGITQSPKYLFRKEGQNVTLSCEQNLNHDAMYWYRQDPGQGLRLIYYSQIVNDFQKGDIAEGYSVSREKKESFPLTVTSAQKNPTAFYLCASSISRRYSPLHFGNGTRLTVT.

Here the CDR3 reads CASSIWAGGPTGELFF. The CDR3 DNA reads TGTGCCAGTAGTATTTGGGCGGGGGGGCCCACCGGGGAGCTGTTTTTT. V and J are TRBV19 and TRBJ2-2, with 9 positions matching TRBD2. The V gene end was trimmed by 3 bases and the J gene end by 4 bases; junction bases not matched to a gene: 6. This CDR3 has 16 amino acids. Per the germline V gene, CDR1 is LNHDA and CDR2 is SQIVND (reference sequence).

The V and J genes are TRBV27 and TRBJ2-7; perhaps TRBD1 as D (5 bases). The CDR3 extends over 17 amino acids. CDR1 MNHEY and CDR2 SMNVEV come from the germline V gene (reference sequence). The ends were cut back, 5 bases at V and 0 bases at J, with 20 bases in the middle. The CDR3 sequence is CASSIHTGFPSSYEQYF. The CDR3 coding sequence is TGTGCCAGCAGTATCCATACAGGATTCCCCAGCTCCTACGAGCAGTACTTC.

J is TRBJ1-1 and V is TRBV5-4, with D perhaps TRBD1 (5 bases). Trimming left V 4 bases short and J 4 bases short, with 14 bases between. CDR1 is SGHNT and CDR2 is YYREEE in the germline V gene (reference sequence). The CDR3 loop spans 14 amino acids. This chain's CDR3 is CASSPAGGFTEAFF. As DNA, the CDR3 is TGTGCCAGCAGCCCGGCCGGGGGTTTCACTGAAGCTTTCTTT.

CDR3 in amino acids: CASSPTEETQYF. In DNA form, the CDR3 reads TGTGCCAGCAGTCCGACTGAGGAGACCCAGTACTTC. The V and J genes are TRBV2 and TRBJ2-5; D is unclear. The CDR3 is 12 amino acids. Trimming took off 5 bases at V and 5 bases at J, with 9 bases between the two ends. Germline V CDR1 and CDR2: SNHLY, FYNNEI. The full variable domain, in which reference TRBV2 and TRBJ2-5 provide the parts outside the CDR3, is EPEVTQTPSHQVTQMGQEVILRCVPISNHLYFYWYRQILGQKVEFLVSFYNNEISEKSEIFDDQFSVERPDGSNFTLKIRSTKLEDSAMYFCASSPTEETQYFGPGTRLLVL.

The count of this clone is one. J is TRBJ1-2 and V is TRBV7-2, with 7 bases aligning to TRBD1. The CDR3 is made up of 15 amino acids. Germline V gene sequence: CDR1 SGHTA, CDR2 FQGNSA. Unmatched junction bases numbered 8, after V lost 5 bases and J lost 2 bases. CDR3 region: CASSQRQGTNYGYTF. The DNA of the CDR3 is TGTGCCAGCAGCCAGAGACAGGGAACCAACTATGGCTACACCTTC.

This chain links TRBV10-3 with TRBJ1-1, with 7 bases fitting TRBD1. With 8 bases clipped from V and 4 bases from J, the junction kept 4 bases outside the gene matches. Germline assignment: CDR1 ENHRY and CDR2 SYGVKD. This CDR3 is built from 12 residues. CDR3 protein: CAIGGQITEAFF. CDR3 nucleotides: TGTGCCATCGGGGGACAGATCACTGAAGCTTTCTTT.

This clone was counted a single time. The V and J genes are TRBV5-1 and TRBJ1-1; no clear D. Per the germline V gene, CDR1 is SGHRS and CDR2 is YFSETQ. V was pared by 2 bases and J by 0 bases, with 11 bases between. The CDR3 has 15 amino acids. This CDR3 reads CASSFSPGLNTEAFF. The CDR3 DNA follows: TGCGCCAGCAGCTTTTCGCCGGGGTTGAACACTGAAGCTTTCTTT.